There are many counts of the clone carrying this T cell receptor beta chain. Its antigen is unknown. MiXCR, run by TCRdb on the multiplex PCR reads, gives a single entry per CDR3 protein. This sample has approximately 210,000 distinct CDR3 sequences, with less than 40% found just once. The sample belongs to a study of breast tumors, draining lymph nodes, adjacent tissues. Study outcomes and limitations: Luminal-like breast cancer showed significantly greater tumor-nontumor repertoire similarity than basal-like breast cancer did.

The lymph nodes were axillary draining lymph nodes from breast cancer patients. The sequenced material came from axillary lymph node tissue. This clonotype originated in a female donor with breast cancer. Some clones in this sample may be carry-over from other donors' samples.

Written as DNA, the CDR3 is TGTGCCATCAGTGACAAGATTGCAACTAATGAAAAACTGTTTTTT. It is translated as CAISDKIATNEKLFF. This chain connects TRBV10-3 to TRBJ1-4, with D unresolved. There are 15 residues in the CDR3. The ends were cut back, 3 bases at V and 0 bases at J, with 8 bases in the middle. Looked up from germline, CDR1 is ENHRY and CDR2 is SYGVKD.